This entry is about one T cell receptor beta chain. Its antigen is not identified. Sequencing of the DNA from cultured CD4+ T cells was carried out with the Oncomine TCR Beta short-read assay. TCRdb fed the PCR reads into MiXCR, producing one record per CDR3 protein. The sample gives around 25,000 distinct CDR3 sequences, under 65% of which show up once; around 2.7% is in the top ten. Treatment specified: approximately 9-day PBMC culture with coronavirus spike peptide pools or control peptides (ViraFEST assay). For ViraFEST, peptide pools expanded antigen-specific T cells, after which the TCRs were sequenced. The sample originates from a study of vaccination and CD4 T cells after COVID-19. Trimming shortened V by 3 bases and J by 4 bases, and 11 bases separated the two germline ends. Germline CDR1 reads KGHDR; CDR2 reads SFDVKD. This CDR3 contains 15 residues.

J is TRBJ2-2 and V is TRBV24-1, with D perhaps TRBD1 (5 bases). Sequencing was done on a sample of CD4+ T cells from blood, cultured in vitro. The receptor comes from a human donor who had recovered from COVID-19. This CDR3 reads CATSDAQGFTGELFF. Here the CDR3 DNA reads TGTGCCACCAGTGATGCTCAGGGCTTCACCGGGGAGCTGTTTTTT.